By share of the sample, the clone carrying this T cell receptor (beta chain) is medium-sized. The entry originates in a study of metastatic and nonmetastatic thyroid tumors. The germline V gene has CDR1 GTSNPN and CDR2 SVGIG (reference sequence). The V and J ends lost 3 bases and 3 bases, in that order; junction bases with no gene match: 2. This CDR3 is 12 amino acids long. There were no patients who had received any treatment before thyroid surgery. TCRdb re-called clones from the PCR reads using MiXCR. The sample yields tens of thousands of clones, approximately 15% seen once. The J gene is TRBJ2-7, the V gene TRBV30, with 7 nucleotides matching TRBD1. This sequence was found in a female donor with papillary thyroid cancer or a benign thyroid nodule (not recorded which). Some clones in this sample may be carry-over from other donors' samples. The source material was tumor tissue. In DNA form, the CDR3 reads TGTGCCTGGAGGGGGGACAGCTACGAGCAGTACTTC. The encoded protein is CAWRGDSYEQYF.